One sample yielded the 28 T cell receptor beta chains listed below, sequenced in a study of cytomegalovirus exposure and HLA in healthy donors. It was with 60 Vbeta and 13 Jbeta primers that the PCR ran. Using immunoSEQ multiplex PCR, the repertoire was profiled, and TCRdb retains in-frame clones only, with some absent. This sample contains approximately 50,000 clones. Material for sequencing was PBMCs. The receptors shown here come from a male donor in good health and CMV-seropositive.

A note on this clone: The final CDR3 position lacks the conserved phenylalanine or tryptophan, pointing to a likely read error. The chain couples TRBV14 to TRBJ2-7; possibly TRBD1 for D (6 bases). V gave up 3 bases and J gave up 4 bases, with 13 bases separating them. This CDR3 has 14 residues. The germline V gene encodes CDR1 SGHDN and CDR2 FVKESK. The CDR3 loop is CASSHTGNWYEQYL. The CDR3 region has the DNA TGTGCCAGCAGCCATACAGGGAATTGGTACGAGCAGTACCTC.

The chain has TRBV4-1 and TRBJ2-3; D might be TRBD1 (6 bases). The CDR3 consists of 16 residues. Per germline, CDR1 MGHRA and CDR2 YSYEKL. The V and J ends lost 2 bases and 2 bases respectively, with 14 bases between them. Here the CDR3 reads CASSQNQGIITDTQYF. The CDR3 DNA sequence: TGCGCCAGCAGCCAAAATCAGGGGATCATCACAGATACGCAGTATTTT.

CDR3 in amino acids: CASSLGPGQDSYEQYF. CDR3 sequence (DNA): TGTGCCAGCAGCTTAGGGCCGGGACAGGACTCCTACGAGCAGTACTTC. V is TRBV7-9 and J is TRBJ2-7, with TRBD1 matching 8 bases. V lost 1 base and J lost 0; bases outside the gene matches: 5. The CDR3 extends over 16 amino acids. CDR1 and CDR2 from the germline V gene are SEHNR and FQNEAQ (reference sequence).

Here the CDR3 DNA reads TGTGCCAGCAGCCCCGGGACAGCTGGAACTGGGGCCAACGTCCTGACTTTC. It translates to CASSPGTAGTGANVLTF. The genes are TRBV7-6 and TRBJ2-6; 7 positions agree with TRBD1. The CDR3 has 17 amino acids. V lost 5 bases, J lost 2 bases, and 9 bases stayed unmatched. Per the germline V gene, CDR1 is SGHVS and CDR2 is FNYEAQ.

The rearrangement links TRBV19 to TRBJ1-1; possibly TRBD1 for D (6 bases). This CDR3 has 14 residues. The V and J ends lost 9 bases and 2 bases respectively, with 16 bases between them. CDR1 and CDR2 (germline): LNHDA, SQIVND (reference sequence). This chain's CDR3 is CASTLGQLNTEAFF. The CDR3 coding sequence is TGTGCCAGCACATTAGGACAGCTAAACACTGAAGCTTTCTTT.

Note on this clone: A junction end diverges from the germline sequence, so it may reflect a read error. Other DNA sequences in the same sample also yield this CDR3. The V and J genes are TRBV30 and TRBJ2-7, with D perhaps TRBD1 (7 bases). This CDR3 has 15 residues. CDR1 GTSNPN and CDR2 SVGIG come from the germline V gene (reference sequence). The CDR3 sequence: CAWRTQGGLTNEQYF. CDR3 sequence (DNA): TGCGCCTGGAGGACCCAGGGGGGTTTGACCAACGAGCAGTACTTC.

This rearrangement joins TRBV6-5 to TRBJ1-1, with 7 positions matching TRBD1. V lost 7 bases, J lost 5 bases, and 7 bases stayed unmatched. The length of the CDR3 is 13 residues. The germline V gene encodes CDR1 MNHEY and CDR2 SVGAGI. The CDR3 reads CASKYRGLTEAFF. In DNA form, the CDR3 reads TGTGCCAGCAAATACAGGGGATTGACTGAAGCTTTCTTT.

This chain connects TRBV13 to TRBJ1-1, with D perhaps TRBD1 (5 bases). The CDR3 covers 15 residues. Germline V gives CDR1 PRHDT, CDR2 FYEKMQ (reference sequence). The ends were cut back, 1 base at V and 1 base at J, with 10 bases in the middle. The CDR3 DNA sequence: TGTGCCAGCAGCTTAGAGCTGGGGGGGAACACTGAAGCTTTCTTT. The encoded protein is CASSLELGGNTEAFF.

The CDR3 sequence is CASSPAGNGPMNTEAFF. The CDR3 DNA follows: TGCGCCAGCAGTCCGGCGGGGAACGGCCCAATGAACACTGAAGCTTTCTTT. J is TRBJ1-1 and V is TRBV5-1; no reliable D call. This CDR3 has 17 amino acids. Germline V gives CDR1 SGHRS, CDR2 YFSETQ. The ends were cut back, 5 bases at V and 0 bases at J, with 20 bases in the middle.

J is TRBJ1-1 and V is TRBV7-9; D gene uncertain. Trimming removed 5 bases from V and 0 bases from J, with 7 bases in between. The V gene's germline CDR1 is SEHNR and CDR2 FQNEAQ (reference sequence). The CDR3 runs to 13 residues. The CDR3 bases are TGTGCCAGCAGCCCGGGATTGAACACTGAAGCTTTCTTT. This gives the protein CASSPGLNTEAFF.

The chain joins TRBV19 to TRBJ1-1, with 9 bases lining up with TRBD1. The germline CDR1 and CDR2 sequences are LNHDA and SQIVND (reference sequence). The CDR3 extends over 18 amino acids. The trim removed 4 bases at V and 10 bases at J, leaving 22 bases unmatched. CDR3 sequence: CASSTDRGPSPTTGGAFF. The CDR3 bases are TGTGCCAGTAGTACGGACAGGGGCCCTTCCCCGACCACCGGCGGAGCTTTCTTT.

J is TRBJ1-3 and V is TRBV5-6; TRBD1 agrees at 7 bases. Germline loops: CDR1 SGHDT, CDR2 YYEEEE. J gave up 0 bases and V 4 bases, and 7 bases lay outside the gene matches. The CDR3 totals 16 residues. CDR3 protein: CASSAQGPLSGNTIYF. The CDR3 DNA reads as TGTGCCAGCAGCGCACAGGGGCCACTCTCTGGAAACACCATATATTTT.

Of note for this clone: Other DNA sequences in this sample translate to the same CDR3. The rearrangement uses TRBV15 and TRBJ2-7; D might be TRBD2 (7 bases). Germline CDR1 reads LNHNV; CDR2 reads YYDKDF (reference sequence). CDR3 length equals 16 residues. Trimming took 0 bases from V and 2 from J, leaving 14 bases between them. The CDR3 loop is CATSRERGGHTYEQYF. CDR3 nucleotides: TGTGCCACCAGCAGAGAGAGGGGGGGGCACACCTACGAGCAGTACTTC.

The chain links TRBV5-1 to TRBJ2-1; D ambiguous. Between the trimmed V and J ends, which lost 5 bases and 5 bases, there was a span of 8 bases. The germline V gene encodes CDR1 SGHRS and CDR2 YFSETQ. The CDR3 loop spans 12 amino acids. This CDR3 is CASRRQNNEQFF. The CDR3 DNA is TGCGCCAGCAGGAGGCAGAACAATGAGCAGTTCTTC.

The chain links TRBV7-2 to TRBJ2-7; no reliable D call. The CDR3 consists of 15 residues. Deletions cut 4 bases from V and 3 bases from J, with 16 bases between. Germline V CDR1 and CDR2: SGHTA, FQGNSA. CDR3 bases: TGTGCCAGCAGCTCGTACTCCTTCGCTAACTACGAGCAGTACTTC. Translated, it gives CASSSYSFANYEQYF.

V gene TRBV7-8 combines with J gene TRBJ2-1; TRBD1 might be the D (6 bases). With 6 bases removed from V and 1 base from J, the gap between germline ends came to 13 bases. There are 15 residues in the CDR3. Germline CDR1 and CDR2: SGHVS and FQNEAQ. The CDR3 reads CASRKDRTSYNEQFF. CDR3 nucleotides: TGTGCCAGCAGGAAAGACAGGACGTCCTACAATGAGCAGTTCTTC.

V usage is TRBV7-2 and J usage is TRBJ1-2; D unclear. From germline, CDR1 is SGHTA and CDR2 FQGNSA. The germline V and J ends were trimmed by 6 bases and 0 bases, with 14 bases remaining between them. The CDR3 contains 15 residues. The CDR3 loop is CASRSPSRANYGYTF. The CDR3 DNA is TGTGCCAGCAGGTCACCCTCCCGCGCTAACTATGGCTACACCTTC.

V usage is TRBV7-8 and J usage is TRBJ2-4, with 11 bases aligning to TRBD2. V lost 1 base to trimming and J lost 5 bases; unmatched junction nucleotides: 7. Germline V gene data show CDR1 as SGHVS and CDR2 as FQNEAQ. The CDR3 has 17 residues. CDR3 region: CASSLEVAGGPENIQYF. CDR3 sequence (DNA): TGTGCCAGCAGCTTAGAGGTAGCGGGGGGGCCAGAAAACATTCAGTACTTC.

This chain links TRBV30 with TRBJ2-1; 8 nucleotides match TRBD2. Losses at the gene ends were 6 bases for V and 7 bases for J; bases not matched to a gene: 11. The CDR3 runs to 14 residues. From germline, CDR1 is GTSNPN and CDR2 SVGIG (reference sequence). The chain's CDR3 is CACIKRGFYNEQFF. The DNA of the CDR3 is TGTGCCTGTATCAAGCGGGGGTTTTATAATGAGCAGTTCTTC.

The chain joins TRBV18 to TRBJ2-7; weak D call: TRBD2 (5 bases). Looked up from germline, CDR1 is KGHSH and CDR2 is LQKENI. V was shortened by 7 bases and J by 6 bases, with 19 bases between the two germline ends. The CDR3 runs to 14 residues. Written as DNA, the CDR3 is TGTGCCAGCTTAGACACGTTCTCCCGGGGCGAGCAGTACTTC. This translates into CASLDTFSRGEQYF.

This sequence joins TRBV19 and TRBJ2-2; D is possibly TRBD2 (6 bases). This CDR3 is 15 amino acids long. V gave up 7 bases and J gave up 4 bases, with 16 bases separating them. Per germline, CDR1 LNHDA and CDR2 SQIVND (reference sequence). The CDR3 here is CASMEPGGSTGELFF. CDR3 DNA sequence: TGTGCCAGTATGGAACCCGGGGGATCCACCGGGGAGCTGTTTTTT.

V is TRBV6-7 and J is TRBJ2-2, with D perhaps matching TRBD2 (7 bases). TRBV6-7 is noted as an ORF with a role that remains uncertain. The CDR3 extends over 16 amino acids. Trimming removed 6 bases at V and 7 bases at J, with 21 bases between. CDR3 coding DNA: TGTGCCAGCAGCTGGGGGAGGGGGGTATGTGACGGGGAGCTGTTTTTT. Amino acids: CASSWGRGVCDGELFF.

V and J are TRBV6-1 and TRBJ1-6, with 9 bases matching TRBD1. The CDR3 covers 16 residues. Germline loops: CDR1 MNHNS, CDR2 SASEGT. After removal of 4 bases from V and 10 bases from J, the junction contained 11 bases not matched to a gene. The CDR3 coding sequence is TGTGCCAGCAGTGTCCGGGGACAGGGTTATGGATCACCCCTCCACTTT. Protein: CASSVRGQGYGSPLHF.

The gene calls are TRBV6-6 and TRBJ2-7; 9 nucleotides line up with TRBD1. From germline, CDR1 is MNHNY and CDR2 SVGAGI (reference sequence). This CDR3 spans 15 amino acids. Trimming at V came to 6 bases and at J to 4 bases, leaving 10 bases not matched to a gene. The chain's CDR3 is CASSPGGQGEYEQYF. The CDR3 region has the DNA TGTGCCAGCAGCCCAGGGGGACAGGGCGAGTACGAGCAGTACTTC.

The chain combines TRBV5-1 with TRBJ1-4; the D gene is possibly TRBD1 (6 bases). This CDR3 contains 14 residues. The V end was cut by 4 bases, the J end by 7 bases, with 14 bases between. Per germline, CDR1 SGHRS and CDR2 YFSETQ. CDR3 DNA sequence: TGCGCCAGCAGCCCTCAGGGGTTTGGTGAAAAACTGTTTTTT. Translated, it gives CASSPQGFGEKLFF.

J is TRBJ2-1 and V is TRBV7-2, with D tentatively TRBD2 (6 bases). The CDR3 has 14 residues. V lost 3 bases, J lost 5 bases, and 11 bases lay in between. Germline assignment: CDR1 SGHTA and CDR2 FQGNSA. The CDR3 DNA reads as TGTGCCAGCAGCTTCTCCCTAGCGAACAATGAGCAGTTCTTC. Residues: CASSFSLANNEQFF. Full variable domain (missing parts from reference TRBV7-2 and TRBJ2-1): GAGVSQSPSNKVTEKGKDVELRCDPISGHTALYWYRQSLGQGLEFLIYFQGNSAPDKSGLPSDRFSAERTGGSVSTLTIQRTQQEDSAVYLCASSFSLANNEQFFGPGTRLTVL.

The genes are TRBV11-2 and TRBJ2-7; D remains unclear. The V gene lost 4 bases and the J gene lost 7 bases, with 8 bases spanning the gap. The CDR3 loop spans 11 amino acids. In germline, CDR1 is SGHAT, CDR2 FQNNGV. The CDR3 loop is CASSSQLEQYF. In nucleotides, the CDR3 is TGTGCCAGCAGCTCCCAATTGGAGCAGTACTTC.

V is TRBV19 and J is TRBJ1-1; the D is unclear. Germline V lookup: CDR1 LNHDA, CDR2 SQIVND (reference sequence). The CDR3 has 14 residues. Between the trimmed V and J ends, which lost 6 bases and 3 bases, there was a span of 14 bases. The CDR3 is CASRSVYADTEAFF. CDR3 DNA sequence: TGTGCCAGTAGATCCGTTTATGCGGACACTGAAGCTTTCTTT.